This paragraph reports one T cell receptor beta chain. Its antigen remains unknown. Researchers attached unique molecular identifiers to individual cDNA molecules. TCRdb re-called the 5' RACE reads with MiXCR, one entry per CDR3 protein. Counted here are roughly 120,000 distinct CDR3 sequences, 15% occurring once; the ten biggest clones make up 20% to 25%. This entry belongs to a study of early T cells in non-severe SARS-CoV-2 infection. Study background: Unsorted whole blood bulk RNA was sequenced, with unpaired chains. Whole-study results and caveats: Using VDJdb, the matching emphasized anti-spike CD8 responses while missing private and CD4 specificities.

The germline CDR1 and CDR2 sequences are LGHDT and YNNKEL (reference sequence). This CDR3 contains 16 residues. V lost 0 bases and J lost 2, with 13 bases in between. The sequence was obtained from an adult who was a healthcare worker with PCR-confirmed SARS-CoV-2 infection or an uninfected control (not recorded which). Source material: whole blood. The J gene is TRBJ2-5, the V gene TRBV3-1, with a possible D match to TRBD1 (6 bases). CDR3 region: CASSQDRGGYQETQYF. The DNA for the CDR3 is TGTGCCAGCAGCCAAGACAGGGGTGGTTATCAAGAGACCCAGTACTTC.